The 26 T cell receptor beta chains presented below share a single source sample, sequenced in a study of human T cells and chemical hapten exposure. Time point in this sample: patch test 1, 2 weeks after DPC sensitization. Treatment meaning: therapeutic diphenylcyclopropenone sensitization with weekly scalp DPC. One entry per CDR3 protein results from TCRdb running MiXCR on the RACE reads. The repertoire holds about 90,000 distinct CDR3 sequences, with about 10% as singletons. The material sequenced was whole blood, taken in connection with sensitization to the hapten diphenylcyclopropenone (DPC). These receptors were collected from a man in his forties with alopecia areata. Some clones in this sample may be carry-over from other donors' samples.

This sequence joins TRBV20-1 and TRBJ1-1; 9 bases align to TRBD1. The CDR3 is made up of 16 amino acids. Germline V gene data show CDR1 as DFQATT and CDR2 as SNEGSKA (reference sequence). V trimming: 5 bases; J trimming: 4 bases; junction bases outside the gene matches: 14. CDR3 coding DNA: TGCAGTGCTGGAGGAGGGGACAGGGTTGTTGGCACTGAAGCTTTCTTT. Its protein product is CSAGGGDRVVGTEAFF.

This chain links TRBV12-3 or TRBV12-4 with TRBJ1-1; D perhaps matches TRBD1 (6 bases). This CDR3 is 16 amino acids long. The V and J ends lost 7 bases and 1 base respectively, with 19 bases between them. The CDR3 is CASIVFRGRQNTEAFF. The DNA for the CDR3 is TGTGCCAGCATCGTTTTTCGGGGGCGACAGAACACTGAAGCTTTCTTT.

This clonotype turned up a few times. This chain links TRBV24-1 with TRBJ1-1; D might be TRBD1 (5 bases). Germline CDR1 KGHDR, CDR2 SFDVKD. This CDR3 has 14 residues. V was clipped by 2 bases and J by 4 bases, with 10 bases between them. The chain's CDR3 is CATSDSRGFTEAFF. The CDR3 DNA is TGTGCCACCAGTGATTCAAGGGGTTTCACTGAAGCTTTCTTT.

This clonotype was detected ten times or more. Written as DNA, the CDR3 is TGTGCCAGTAGTATGGTTCCAGGAAACTATGGCTACACCTTC. This translates into CASSMVPGNYGYTF. The genes are TRBV19 and TRBJ1-2; the D is unclear. The ends were cut back, 3 bases at V and 2 bases at J, with 10 bases in the middle. The length of the CDR3 is 14 residues. The germline V gene has CDR1 LNHDA and CDR2 SQIVND (reference sequence).

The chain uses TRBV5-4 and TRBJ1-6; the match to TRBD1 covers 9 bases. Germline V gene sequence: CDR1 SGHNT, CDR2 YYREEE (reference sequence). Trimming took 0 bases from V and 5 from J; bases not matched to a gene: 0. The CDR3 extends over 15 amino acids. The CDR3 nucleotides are TGTGCCAGCAGCTTGGGACAGGGGGATAATTCACCCCTCCACTTT. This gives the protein CASSLGQGDNSPLHF.

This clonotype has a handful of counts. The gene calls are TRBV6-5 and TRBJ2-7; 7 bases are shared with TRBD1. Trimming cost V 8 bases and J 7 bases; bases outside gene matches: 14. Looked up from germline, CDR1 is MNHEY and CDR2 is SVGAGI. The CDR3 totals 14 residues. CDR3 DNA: TGTGCCAGCGCCCCTGTACAGGGGATCTGGGAGCAGTACTTC. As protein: CASAPVQGIWEQYF.

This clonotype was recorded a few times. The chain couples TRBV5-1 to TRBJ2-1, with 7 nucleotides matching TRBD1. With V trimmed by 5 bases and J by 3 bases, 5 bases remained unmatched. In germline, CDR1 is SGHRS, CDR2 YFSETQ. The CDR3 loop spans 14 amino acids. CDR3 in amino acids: CASRTGSVYNEQFF. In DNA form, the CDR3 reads TGCGCCAGCAGGACAGGGTCCGTCTACAATGAGCAGTTCTTC.

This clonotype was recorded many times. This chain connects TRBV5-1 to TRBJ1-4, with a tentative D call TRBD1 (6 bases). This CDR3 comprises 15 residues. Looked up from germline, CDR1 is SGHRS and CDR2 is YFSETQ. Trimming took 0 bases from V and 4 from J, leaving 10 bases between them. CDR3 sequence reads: CASSLGGPSNEKLFF. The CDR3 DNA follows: TGCGCCAGCAGCTTGGGGGGGCCGAGTAATGAAAAACTGTTTTTT.

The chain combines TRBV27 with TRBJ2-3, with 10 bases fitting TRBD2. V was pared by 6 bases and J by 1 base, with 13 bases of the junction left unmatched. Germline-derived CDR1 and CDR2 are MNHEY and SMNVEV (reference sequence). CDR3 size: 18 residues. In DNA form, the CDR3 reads TGTGCCAGCAGGCTCAGCGGGAGGGCCCGTCTAGGCACAGATACGCAGTATTTT. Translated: CASRLSGRARLGTDTQYF.

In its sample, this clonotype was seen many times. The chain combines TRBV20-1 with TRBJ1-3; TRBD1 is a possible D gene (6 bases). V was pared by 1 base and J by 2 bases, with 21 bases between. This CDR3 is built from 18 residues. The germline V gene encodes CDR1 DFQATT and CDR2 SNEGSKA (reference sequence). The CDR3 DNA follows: TGCAGTGCTAGAGGCGCGGGTGCGGGGGCTAGGGCTGGAAACACCATATATTTT. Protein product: CSARGAGAGARAGNTIYF.

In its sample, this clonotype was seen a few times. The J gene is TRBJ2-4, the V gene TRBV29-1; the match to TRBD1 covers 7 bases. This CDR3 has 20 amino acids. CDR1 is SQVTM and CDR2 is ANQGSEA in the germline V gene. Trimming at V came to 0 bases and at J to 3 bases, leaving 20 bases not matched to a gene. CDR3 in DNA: TGCAGCGTTGAAGATTGGGAGTTAGAAGGGCAGGGGGATGTCAAAAACATTCAGTACTTC. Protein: CSVEDWELEGQGDVKNIQYF.

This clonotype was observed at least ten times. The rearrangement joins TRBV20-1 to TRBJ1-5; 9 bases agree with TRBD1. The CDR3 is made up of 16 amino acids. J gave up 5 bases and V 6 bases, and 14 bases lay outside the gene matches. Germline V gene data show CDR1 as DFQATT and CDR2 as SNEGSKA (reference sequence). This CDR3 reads CSAQNAGTGRDQPQHF. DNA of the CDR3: TGCAGTGCCCAAAACGCCGGGACAGGGCGAGATCAGCCCCAGCATTTT.

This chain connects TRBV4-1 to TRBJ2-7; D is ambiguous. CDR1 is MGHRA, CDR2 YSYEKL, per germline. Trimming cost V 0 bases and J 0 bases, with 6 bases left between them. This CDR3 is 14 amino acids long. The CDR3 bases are TGCGCCAGCAGCCAAGACAGGATCTCCTACGAGCAGTACGTC. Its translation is CASSQDRISYEQYV.

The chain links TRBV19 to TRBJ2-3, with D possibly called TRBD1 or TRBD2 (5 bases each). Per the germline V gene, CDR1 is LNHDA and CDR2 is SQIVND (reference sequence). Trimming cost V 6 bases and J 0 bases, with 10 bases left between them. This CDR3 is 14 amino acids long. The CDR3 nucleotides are TGTGCCAGTAGCGAGGGGTATAGCACAGATACGCAGTATTTT. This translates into CASSEGYSTDTQYF.

This CDR3 reads CSGQMSSYEQYV. The CDR3 DNA sequence: TGCAGTGGACAGATGAGCTCCTACGAGCAGTACGTC. The V call is TRBV20-1, the J call TRBJ2-7; a possible D gene is TRBD1 (5 bases). V dropped 7 bases and J dropped 0 bases, with 10 bases sitting between them. The CDR3 extends over 12 amino acids. Germline V gives CDR1 DFQATT, CDR2 SNEGSKA (reference sequence).

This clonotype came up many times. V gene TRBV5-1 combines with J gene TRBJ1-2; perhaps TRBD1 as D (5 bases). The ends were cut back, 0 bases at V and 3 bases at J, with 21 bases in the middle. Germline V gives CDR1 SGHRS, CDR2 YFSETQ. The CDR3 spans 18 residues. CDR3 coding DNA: TGCGCCAGCAGCTTGGTTGGTAACGCAGGGCAGGACGACTATGGCTACACCTTC. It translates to CASSLVGNAGQDDYGYTF.

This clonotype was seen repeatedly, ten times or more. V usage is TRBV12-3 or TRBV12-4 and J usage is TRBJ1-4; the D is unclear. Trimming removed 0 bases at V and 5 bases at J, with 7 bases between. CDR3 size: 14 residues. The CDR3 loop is CASSLAGWNEKLFF. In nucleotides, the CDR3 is TGTGCCAGCAGTTTAGCGGGGTGGAATGAAAAACTGTTTTTT.

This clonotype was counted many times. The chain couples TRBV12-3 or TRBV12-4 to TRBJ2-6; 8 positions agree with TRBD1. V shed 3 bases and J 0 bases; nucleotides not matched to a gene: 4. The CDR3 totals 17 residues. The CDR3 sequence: CASSLTGDLSGANVLTF. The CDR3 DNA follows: TGTGCCAGCAGTTTGACAGGGGACCTCTCTGGGGCCAACGTCCTGACTTTC.

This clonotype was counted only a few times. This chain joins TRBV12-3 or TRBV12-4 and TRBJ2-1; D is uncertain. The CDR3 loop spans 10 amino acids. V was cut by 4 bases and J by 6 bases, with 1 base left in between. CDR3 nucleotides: TGTGCCAGCAGTTCCAATGAGCAGTTCTTC. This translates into CASSSNEQFF.

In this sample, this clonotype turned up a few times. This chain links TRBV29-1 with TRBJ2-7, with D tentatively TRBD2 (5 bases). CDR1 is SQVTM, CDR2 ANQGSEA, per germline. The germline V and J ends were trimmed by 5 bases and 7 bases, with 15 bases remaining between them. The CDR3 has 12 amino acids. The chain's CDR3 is CSVLSAGGEQYV. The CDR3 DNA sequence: TGCAGCGTTCTATCGGCGGGCGGGGAGCAGTACGTC.

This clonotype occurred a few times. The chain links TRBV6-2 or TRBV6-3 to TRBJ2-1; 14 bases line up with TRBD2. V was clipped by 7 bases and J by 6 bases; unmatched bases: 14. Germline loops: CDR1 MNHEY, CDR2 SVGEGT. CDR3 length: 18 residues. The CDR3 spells CASNLRGTSGSRINEQFF. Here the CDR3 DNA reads TGTGCCAGCAACTTACGTGGGACTAGCGGGAGTAGAATCAATGAGCAGTTCTTC.

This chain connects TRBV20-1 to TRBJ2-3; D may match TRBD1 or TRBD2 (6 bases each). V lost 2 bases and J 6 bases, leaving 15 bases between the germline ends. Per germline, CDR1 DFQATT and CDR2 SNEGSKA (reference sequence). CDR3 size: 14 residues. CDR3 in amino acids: CSARLQGRTDTQYF. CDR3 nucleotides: TGCAGTGCTAGATTGCAGGGGAGGACCGATACGCAGTATTTT.

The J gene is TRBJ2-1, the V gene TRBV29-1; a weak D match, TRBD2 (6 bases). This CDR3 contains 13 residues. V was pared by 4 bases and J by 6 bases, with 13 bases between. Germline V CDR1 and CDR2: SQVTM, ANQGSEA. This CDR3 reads CSVARLAFNEQFF. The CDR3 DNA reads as TGCAGCGTTGCGCGGCTAGCGTTCAATGAGCAGTTCTTC.

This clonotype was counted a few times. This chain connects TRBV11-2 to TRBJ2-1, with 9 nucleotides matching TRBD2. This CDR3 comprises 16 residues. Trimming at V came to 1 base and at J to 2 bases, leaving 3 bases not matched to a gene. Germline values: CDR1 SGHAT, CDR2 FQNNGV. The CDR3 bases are TGTGCCAGCAGCTTAGGGGCGGGAGGGCCCTACAATGAGCAGTTCTTC. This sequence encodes CASSLGAGGPYNEQFF.

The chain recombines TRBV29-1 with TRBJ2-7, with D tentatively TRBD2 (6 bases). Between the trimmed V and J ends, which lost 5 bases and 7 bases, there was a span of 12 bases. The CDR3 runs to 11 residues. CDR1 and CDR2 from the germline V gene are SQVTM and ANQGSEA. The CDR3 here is CSVIRGVEQYF. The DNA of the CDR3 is TGCAGCGTTATCCGCGGGGTGGAGCAGTACTTC.

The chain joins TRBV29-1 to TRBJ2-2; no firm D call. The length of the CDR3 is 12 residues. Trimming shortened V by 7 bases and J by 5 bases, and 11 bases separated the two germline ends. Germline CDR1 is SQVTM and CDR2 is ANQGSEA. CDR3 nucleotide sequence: TGCAGCGCCCAGGAGTCAACCGGGGAGCTGTTTTTT. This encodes CSAQESTGELFF.